A single sample is the source of the 6 T cell receptor beta chains below, sequenced in a study of shared clonotypes between healthy human individuals. Produced via immunoSEQ multiplex PCR; TCRdb's table is partial and in-frame only. Of about 1 million clones listed, approximately 68% were seen once; the top ten hold about 1.5%. The sequencing sample was made of memory CD4+ T cells sorted from blood. Stated subset: CD45RA-negative fraction. The receptor set was obtained from a man younger than 30 in good health.

On this clone itself: Other nucleotide sequences in the sample specify the same CDR3. The V call is TRBV18, the J call TRBJ2-7; 10 bases map to TRBD1. CDR3 size: 14 residues. Per the germline V gene, CDR1 is KGHSH and CDR2 is LQKENI. The J segment lost 3 bases and the V segment lost 3 bases, leaving 2 bases of the junction unmatched. The CDR3 coding sequence is TGTGCCAGCTCACCGGGACAGGGGCTCTACGAGCAGTACTTC. This codes for CASSPGQGLYEQYF.

The chain carries TRBV7-3 and TRBJ2-5; TRBD2 agrees at 9 bases. J gave up 5 bases and V 5 bases, and 9 bases lay outside the gene matches. Looked up from germline, CDR1 is SGHTA and CDR2 is FQGTGA. The CDR3 length is 15 residues. CDR3 protein: CASSPLGGGAETQYF. The CDR3 DNA follows: TGTGCCAGCAGCCCCCTGGGCGGGGGGGCGGAGACCCAGTACTTC.

V usage is TRBV7-2 and J usage is TRBJ2-5; possible D gene TRBD2, 5 bases. Germline loops: CDR1 SGHTA, CDR2 FQGNSA. The CDR3 loop spans 16 amino acids. Trimming stripped 1 base from V and 5 bases from J, with 17 bases between. CDR3 coding DNA: TGTGCCAGCAGCTTAGTTCTAGCAGTAGGGTGGGAGACCCAGTACTTC. This translates into CASSLVLAVGWETQYF.

This clone was detected only once. V gene TRBV11-2 combines with J gene TRBJ2-7, with D perhaps matching TRBD2 (5 bases). The CDR3 spans 15 residues. Trimming left V 5 bases short and J 2 bases short, with 16 bases between. Germline CDR1 SGHAT, CDR2 FQNNGV. CDR3 DNA sequence: TGTGCCAGCAGCCCTCGGGGTGCCCCCCCCTACGAGCAGTACTTC. This encodes CASSPRGAPPYEQYF.

Comments on this clone: The same CDR3 is also encoded by other DNA sequences in this sample. This chain uses TRBV20-1 with TRBJ2-5; D is unclear. This CDR3 spans 10 amino acids. CDR1 and CDR2 (germline): DFQATT, SNEGSKA (reference sequence). Trimming removed 1 base from V and 7 bases from J, with 4 bases in between. DNA of the CDR3: TGCAGTGCTAGAGTTGGGACCCAGTACTTC. The encoded protein is CSARVGTQYF.

The gene calls are TRBV25-1 and TRBJ2-5; D tentatively fits TRBD1 or TRBD2 (5 bases each). V was cut by 4 bases and J by 2 bases, with 11 bases left in between. The CDR3 extends over 14 amino acids. Germline V lookup: CDR1 MGHDK, CDR2 SYGVNS. CDR3 bases: TGTGCCAGCAGTGCCGAGGGGCCTCAAGAGACCCAGTACTTC. Translating it yields CASSAEGPQETQYF.